Reported below is one TCR beta chain. Original processing notes: Reference gene primer amplification in the assay estimated nucleated cell counts. Sequencing was performed with immunoSEQ multiplex PCR; in TCRdb, only in-frame clones are kept and a portion is missing. V and J calls and clone size are given by that table; D and trimming were obtained from the DNA. Among 230,000 or so clones, roughly four fifths were seen once, and the ten largest hold 6.5% to 8.5%. Germline V gene data show CDR1 as SEHNR and CDR2 as FQNEAQ (reference sequence). Deletions cut 5 bases from V and 5 bases from J, with 9 bases between. The CDR3 totals 12 residues. These data are taken from a study of blood T cell repertoires in COVID-19. Study-wide context: Acute and convalescent COVID-19 specimens originated in the United States, Italy and Spain. Nucleic acid was either cDNA or gDNA, and it came from T cells, B-cell-depleted T cells, or PBMCs.

Seattle researchers signed up patients amid active infection and tracked them longitudinally. This clonotype was sampled from a woman aged 80 or older with COVID-19, enrolled during active disease. The chain couples TRBV7-9 to TRBJ2-5; D unclear. Material: peripheral blood. In DNA form, the CDR3 reads TGTGCCAGCAGCCGTCCTTTGGAGACCCAGTACTTC. Protein product: CASSRPLETQYF. Together with reference TRBV7-9 and TRBJ2-5, the CDR3 gives the full variable domain: DTGVSQNPRHKITKRGQNVTFRCDPISEHNRLYWYRQTLGQGPEFLTYFQNEAQLEKSRLLSDRFSAERPKGSFSTLEIQRTEQGDSAMYLCASSRPLETQYFGPGTRLLVL.